This T cell receptor beta chain derives from a study of tumor-infiltrating lymphocytes in oesophageal squamous cell carcinoma. This clonotype rates as medium-sized. One entry per CDR3 protein results from TCRdb running MiXCR on the PCR reads. The data contain roughly 17,000 distinct CDR3 sequences, about 51% of them singletons. The sequenced sample consisted of normal esophageal tissue next to the tumor. This clonotype originated in a female donor with esophageal squamous cell carcinoma.

The CDR3 protein is CASSWTGGGNTEAFF. DNA for the CDR3: TGTGCCAGCAGCTGGACAGGGGGAGGGAACACTGAAGCTTTCTTT. The chain links TRBV7-2 to TRBJ1-1; 10 bases fit TRBD1. Per the germline V gene, CDR1 is SGHTA and CDR2 is FQGNSA. The CDR3 is made up of 15 amino acids. Unmatched junction bases numbered 3, after V lost 4 bases and J lost 1 base.